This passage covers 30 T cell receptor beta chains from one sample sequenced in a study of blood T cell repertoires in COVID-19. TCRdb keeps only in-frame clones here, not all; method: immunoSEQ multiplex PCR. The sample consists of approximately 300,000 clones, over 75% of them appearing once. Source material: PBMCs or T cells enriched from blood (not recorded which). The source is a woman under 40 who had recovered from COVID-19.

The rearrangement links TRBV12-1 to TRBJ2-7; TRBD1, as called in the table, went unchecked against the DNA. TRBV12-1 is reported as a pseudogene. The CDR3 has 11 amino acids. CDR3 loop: CASSFLICRGF. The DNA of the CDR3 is TGTGCCAGCAGCTTTTTAATTTGTAGGGGTTTC.

CDR3 residues: CASSRSADRQETQYF. CDR3 bases: TGTGCCAGCAGCCGAAGCGCCGACAGGCAAGAGACCCAGTACTTC. The gene calls are TRBV7-3 and TRBJ2-5, with D maybe TRBD1 (6 bases). The CDR3 is made up of 15 amino acids. Per the germline V gene, CDR1 is SGHTA and CDR2 is FQGTGA. Between the trimmed V and J ends, which lost 5 bases and 2 bases, there was a span of 15 bases.

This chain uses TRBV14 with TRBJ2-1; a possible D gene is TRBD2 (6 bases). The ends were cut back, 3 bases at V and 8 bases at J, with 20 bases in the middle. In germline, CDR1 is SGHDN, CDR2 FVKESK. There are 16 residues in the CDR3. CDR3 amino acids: CASSQNRRAIIYEQFF. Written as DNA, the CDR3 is TGTGCCAGCAGCCAGAACAGGAGGGCCATAATTTATGAGCAGTTCTTC.

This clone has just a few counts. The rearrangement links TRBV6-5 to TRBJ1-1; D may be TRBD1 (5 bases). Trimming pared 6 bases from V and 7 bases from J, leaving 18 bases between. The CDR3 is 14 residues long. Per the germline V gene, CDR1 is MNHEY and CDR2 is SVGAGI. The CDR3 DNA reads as TGTGCCAGCAGAGGCTTAGGACACTCCCATGAAGCTTTCTTT. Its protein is CASRGLGHSHEAFF.

In DNA form, the CDR3 reads TGTGCCAGCAGCTTAGTTGTGGGAGTCCAAAACTATGGCTACACCTTC. Translated, it gives CASSLVVGVQNYGYTF. This chain uses TRBV7-2 with TRBJ1-2; no firm D call. The CDR3 loop spans 16 amino acids. Trimming pared 1 base from V and 2 bases from J, leaving 14 bases between. Per the germline V gene, CDR1 is SGHTA and CDR2 is FQGNSA.

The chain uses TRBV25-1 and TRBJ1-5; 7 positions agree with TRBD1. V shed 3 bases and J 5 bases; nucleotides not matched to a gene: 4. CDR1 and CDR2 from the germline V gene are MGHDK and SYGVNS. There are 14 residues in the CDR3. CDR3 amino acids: CASSETGLYQPQHF. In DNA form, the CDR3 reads TGTGCCAGCAGTGAGACAGGGCTTTATCAGCCCCAGCATTTT.

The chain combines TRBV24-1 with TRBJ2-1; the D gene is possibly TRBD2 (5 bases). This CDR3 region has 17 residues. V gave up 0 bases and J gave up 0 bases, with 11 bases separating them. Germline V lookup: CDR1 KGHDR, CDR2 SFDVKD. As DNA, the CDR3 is TGTGCCACCAGTGATTTGGCGGGCAAGAGCTCCTACAATGAGCAGTTCTTC. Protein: CATSDLAGKSSYNEQFF.

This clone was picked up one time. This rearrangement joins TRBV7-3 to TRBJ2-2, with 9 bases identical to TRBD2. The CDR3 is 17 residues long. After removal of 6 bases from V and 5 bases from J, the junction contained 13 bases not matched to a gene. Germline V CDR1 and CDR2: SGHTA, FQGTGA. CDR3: CASSPGREGHLTGELFF. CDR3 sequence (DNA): TGTGCCAGCAGTCCCGGGCGGGAGGGCCATTTGACCGGGGAGCTGTTTTTT.

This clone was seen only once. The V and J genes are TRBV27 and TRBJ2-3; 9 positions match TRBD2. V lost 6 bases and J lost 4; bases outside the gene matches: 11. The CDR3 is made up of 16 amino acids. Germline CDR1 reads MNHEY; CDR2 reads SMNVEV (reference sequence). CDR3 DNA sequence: TGTGCCAGCAGGAACCCAGCGGGGGGTGGTGCAGATACGCAGTATTTT. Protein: CASRNPAGGGADTQYF.

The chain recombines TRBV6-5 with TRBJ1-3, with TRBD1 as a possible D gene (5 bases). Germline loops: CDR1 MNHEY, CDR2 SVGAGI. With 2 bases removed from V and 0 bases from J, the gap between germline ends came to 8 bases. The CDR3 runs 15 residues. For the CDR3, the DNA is TGTGCCAGCAGTTACGGTACAGGCTCTGGAAACACCATATATTTT. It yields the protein CASSYGTGSGNTIYF.

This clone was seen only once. The DNA of the CDR3 is TGTGCCAGCCGAGGGGGCGCGAACACCGGGGAGCTGTTTTTT. This codes for CASRGGANTGELFF. V is TRBV28 and J is TRBJ2-2; TRBD1 agrees at 7 bases. The CDR3 extends over 14 amino acids. Germline V gene data show CDR1 as MDHEN and CDR2 as SYDVKM. The J segment lost 0 bases and the V segment lost 8 bases, leaving 3 bases of the junction unmatched.

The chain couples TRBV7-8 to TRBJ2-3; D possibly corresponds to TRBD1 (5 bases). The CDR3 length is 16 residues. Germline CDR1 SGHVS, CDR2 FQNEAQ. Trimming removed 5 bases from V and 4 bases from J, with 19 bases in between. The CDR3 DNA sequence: TGTGCCAGCAGCCTAATTCAGGGTCCTCCGGCAGATACGCAGTATTTT. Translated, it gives CASSLIQGPPADTQYF.

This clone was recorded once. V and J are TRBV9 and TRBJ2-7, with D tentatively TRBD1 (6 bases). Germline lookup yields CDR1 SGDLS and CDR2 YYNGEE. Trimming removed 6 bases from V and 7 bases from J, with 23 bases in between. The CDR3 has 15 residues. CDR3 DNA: TGTGCCAGCACCCCCTTCTCTGGCTGGGGGCTGGAGCAGTACTTC. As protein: CASTPFSGWGLEQYF.

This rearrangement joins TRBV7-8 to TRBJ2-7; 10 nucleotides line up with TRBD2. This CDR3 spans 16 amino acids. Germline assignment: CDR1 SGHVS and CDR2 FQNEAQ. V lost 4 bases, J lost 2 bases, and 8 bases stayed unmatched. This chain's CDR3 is CASSSIGTSETYEQYF. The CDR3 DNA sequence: TGTGCCAGCAGCTCTATCGGGACTAGCGAAACCTACGAGCAGTACTTC.

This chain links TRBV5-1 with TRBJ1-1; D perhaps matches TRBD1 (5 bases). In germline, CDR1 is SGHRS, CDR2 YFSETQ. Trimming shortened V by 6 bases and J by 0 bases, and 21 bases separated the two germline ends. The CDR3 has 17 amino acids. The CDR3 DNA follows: TGCGCCAGCACCCCCGGGCAGGGCCAGATGATGAACACTGAAGCTTTCTTT. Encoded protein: CASTPGQGQMMNTEAFF.

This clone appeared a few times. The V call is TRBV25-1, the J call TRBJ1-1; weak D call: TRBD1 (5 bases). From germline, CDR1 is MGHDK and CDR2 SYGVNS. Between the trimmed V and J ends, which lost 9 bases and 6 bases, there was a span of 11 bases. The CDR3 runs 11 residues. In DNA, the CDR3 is TGTGCCAGGAAGGGGAGGGCTGAAGCTTTCTTT. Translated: CARKGRAEAFF.

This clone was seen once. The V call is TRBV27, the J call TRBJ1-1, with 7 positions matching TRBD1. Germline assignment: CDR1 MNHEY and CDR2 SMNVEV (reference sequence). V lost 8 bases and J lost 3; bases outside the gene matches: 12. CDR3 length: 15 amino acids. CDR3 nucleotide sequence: TGTGCCAGCCGCATGGGTGACAGGGCGTACACTGAAGCTTTCTTT. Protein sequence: CASRMGDRAYTEAFF.

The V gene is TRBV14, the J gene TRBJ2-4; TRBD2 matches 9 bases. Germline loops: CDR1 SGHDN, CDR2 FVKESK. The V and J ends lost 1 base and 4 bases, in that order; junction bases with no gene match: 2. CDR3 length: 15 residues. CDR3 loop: CASSQGLAGKNIQYF. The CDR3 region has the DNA TGTGCCAGCAGCCAAGGTCTAGCGGGAAAAAACATTCAGTACTTC.

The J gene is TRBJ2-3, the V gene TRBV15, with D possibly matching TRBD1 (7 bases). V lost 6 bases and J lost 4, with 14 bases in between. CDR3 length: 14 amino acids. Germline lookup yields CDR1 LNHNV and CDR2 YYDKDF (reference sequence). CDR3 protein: CATRRRGLADTQYF. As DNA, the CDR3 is TGTGCCACCAGACGGAGGGGGCTCGCAGATACGCAGTATTTT.

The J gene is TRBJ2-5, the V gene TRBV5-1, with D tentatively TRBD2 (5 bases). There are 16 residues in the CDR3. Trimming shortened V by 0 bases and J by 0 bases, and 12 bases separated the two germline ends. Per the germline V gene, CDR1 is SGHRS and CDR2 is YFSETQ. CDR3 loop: CASSLGRRSDQETQYF. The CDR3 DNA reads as TGCGCCAGCAGCTTGGGTCGGAGGAGCGACCAAGAGACCCAGTACTTC. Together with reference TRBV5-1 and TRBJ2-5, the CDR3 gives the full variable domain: KAGVTQTPRYLIKTRGQQVTLSCSPISGHRSVSWYQQTPGQGLQFLFEYFSETQRNKGNFPGRFSGRQFSNSRSEMNVSTLELGDSALYLCASSLGRRSDQETQYFGPGTRLLVL.

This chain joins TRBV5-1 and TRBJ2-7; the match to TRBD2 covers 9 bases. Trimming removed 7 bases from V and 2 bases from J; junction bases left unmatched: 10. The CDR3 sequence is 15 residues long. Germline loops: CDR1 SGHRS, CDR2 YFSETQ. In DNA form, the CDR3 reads TGCGCCAGCTCGGATGGCGGGGGGGGCCCCTACGAGCAGTACTTC. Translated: CASSDGGGGPYEQYF.

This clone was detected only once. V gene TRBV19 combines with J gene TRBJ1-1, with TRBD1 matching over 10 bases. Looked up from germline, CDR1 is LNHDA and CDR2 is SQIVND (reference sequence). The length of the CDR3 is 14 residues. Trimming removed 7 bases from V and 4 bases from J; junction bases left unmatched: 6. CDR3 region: CASKDRGLSTEAFF. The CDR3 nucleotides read TGTGCCAGTAAGGACAGGGGGTTGAGCACTGAAGCTTTCTTT.

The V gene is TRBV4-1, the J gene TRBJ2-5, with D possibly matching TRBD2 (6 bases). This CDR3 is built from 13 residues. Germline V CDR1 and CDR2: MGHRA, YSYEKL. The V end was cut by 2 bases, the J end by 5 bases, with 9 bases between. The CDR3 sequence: CASSQQGGETQYF. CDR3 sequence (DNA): TGCGCCAGCAGCCAACAGGGAGGCGAGACCCAGTACTTC.

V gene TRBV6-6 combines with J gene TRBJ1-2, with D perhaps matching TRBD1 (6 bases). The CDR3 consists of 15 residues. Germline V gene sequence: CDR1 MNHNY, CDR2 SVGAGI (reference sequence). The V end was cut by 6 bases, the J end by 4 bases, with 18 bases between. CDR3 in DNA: TGTGCCAGCAGAAAGGGGGAATCCAGGGTCTATGGCTACACCTTC. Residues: CASRKGESRVYGYTF.

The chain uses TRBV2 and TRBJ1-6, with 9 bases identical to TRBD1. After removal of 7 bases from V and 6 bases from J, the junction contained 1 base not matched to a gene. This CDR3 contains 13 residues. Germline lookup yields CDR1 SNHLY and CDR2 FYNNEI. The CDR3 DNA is TGTGCCAGCACGGGACAGGGTAATTCACCCCTCCACTTT. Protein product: CASTGQGNSPLHF. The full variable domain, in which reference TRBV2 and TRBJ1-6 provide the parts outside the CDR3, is EPEVTQTPSHQVTQMGQEVILRCVPISNHLYFYWYRQILGQKVEFLVSFYNNEISEKSEIFDDQFSVERPDGSNFTLKIRSTKLEDSAMYFCASTGQGNSPLHFGNGTRLTVT.

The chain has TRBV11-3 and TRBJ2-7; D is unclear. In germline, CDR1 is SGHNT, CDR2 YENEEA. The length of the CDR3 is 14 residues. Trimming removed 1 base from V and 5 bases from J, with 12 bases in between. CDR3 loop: CASSLVGPGDEQYF. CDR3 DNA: TGTGCCAGCAGCTTAGTGGGTCCAGGTGACGAGCAGTACTTC.

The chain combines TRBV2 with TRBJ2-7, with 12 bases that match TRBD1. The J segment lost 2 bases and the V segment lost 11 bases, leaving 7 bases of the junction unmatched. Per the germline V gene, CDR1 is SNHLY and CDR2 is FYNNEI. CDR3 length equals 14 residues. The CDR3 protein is CASHRDRGPYEQYF. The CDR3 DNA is TGTGCCTCACACCGGGACAGGGGGCCCTACGAGCAGTACTTC.

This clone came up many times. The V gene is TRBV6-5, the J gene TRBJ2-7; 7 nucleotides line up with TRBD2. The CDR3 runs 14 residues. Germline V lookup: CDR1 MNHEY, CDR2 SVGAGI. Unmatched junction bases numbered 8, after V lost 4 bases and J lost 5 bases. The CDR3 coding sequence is TGTGCCAGCAGTTCCCTCGCGGGAGCTGACGAGCAGTACTTC. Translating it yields CASSSLAGADEQYF.

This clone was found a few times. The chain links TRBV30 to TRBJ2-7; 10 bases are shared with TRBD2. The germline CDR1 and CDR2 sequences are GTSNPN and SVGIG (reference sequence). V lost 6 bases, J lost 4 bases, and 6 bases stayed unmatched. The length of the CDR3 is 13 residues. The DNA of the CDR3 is TGTGCCTGTAGAAGAGCGGGAGGGTACGAGCAGTACTTC. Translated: CACRRAGGYEQYF. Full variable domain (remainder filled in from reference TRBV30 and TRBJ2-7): SQTIHQWPATLVQPVGSPLSLECTVEGTSNPNLYWYRQAAGRGLQLLFYSVGIGQISSEVPQNLSASRPQDRQFILSSKKLLLSDSGFYLCACRRAGGYEQYFGPGTRLTVT.

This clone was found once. In DNA, the CDR3 is TGTGCCTGGAGTACCTCATGGCCCACTGAAGCTTTCTTT. Translated, it gives CAWSTSWPTEAFF. This chain joins TRBV30 and TRBJ1-1; D ambiguous. Deletions cut 2 bases from V and 4 bases from J, with 11 bases between. The germline V gene has CDR1 GTSNPN and CDR2 SVGIG (reference sequence). CDR3 length: 13 residues.